The 17 T cell receptor beta chains presented below share a single source sample, sequenced in a study of blood T cells in healthy people across ages. The second PCR ran roughly 6 to 12 cycles with a sample-barcoded 5' primer and J-beta primers. TCRdb re-analysed the 5' RACE reads in MiXCR, keeping a single row per CDR3 protein. Of some 1.5 million distinct CDR3 sequences listed, roughly two fifths were seen once; the top ten hold around 4%. The sample comprised blood. The receptor source for this set is a woman under 30 in good health.

This clonotype was counted only a few times. The chain couples TRBV6-2 or TRBV6-3 to TRBJ2-3; 14 nucleotides line up with TRBD2. This CDR3 region has 21 residues. V lost 2 bases to trimming and J lost 1 base; unmatched junction nucleotides: 14. Germline V gene data show CDR1 as MNHEY and CDR2 as SVGEGT. CDR3 sequence reads: CASSYDRYGTSGSRGTDTQYF. In DNA form, the CDR3 reads TGTGCCAGCAGTTACGACCGTTACGGGACTAGCGGGAGCCGCGGCACAGATACGCAGTATTTT.

The chain uses TRBV28 and TRBJ2-7; 7 positions agree with TRBD2. The ends lost 8 bases at V and 4 bases at J; junction bases unmatched: 8. Looked up from germline, CDR1 is MDHEN and CDR2 is SYDVKM. This CDR3 has 13 amino acids. The CDR3 DNA follows: TGTGCCAGCTGGACGGGGGGTTTATACGAGCAGTACTTC. Its translation: CASWTGGLYEQYF.

The chain employs TRBV24-1 and TRBJ2-2, with D tentatively TRBD1 (5 bases). The CDR3 consists of 14 residues. Trimming removed 8 bases at V and 5 bases at J, with 14 bases between. CDR1 is KGHDR and CDR2 is SFDVKD in the germline V gene. Here the CDR3 reads CATTDKLGTGELFF. CDR3 sequence (DNA): TGTGCCACCACGGACAAGCTTGGGACCGGGGAGCTGTTTTTT.

In this sample, this clonotype turned up a few times. At one end, the junction sequence differs from germline, possibly due to a read error. V and J are TRBV27 and TRBJ2-1; a weak D match, TRBD1 (5 bases). CDR3 length: 16 residues. CDR1 and CDR2 (germline): MNHEY, SMNVEV (reference sequence). The CDR3 nucleotides are TGTGCCAGCAGTCCCTCAGGGAAGACCGCCTACAATGAGCGGTTCTTC. It specifies CASSPSGKTAYNERFF.

This chain uses TRBV24-1 with TRBJ2-2; 15 bases are shared with TRBD2. This CDR3 spans 20 amino acids. Germline V gene lookup returns CDR1 KGHDR and CDR2 SFDVKD. Trimming at V came to 4 bases and at J to 5 bases, leaving 13 bases not matched to a gene. CDR3 nucleotide sequence: TGTGCCACCAGTGACCCTGGACTAGCGGGAGGGAGATTTAAGACCGGGGAGCTGTTTTTT. It translates to CATSDPGLAGGRFKTGELFF.

Remarks on this clonotype: One base away lies a much larger clone, so this may be a sequencing read error. V gene TRBV4-3 combines with J gene TRBJ2-6; a weak D match, TRBD2 (6 bases). CDR1 is LGHNA and CDR2 is YSLEER in the germline V gene. CDR3 length: 16 residues. CDR3 sequence (DNA): TGCGCCAGCAGCCAATCTGGAGGGACTGGGGCCAACGTCCCGACTTTC. Its translation: CASSQSGGTGANVPTF.

In DNA form, the CDR3 reads TGTGCCAGCAGCTATGCCGGGACAGCCGGCGGGGATACGCAGTATTTT. It is translated as CASSYAGTAGGDTQYF. The rearrangement joins TRBV11-2 to TRBJ2-3; TRBD1 aligns across 7 bases. Germline lookup yields CDR1 SGHAT and CDR2 FQNNGV. V lost 4 bases to trimming and J lost 6 bases; unmatched junction nucleotides: 13. There are 16 residues in the CDR3. Full variable domain (rest looked up from reference TRBV11-2 and TRBJ2-3): EAGVAQSPRYKIIEKRQSVAFWCNPISGHATLYWYQQILGQGPKLLIQFQNNGVVDDSQLPKDRFSAERLKGVDSTLKIQPAKLEDSAVYLCASSYAGTAGGDTQYFGPGTRLTVL.

The chain couples TRBV29-1 to TRBJ2-1; 8 positions match TRBD2. Germline V gene lookup returns CDR1 SQVTM and CDR2 ANQGSEA. With 6 bases clipped from V and 5 bases from J, the junction kept 6 bases outside the gene matches. This CDR3 contains 13 residues. In nucleotides, the CDR3 is TGCAGCGTCTTAAGCGGGAGTAACAATGAGCAGTTCTTC. It is translated as CSVLSGSNNEQFF.

This chain joins TRBV12-3 or TRBV12-4 and TRBJ1-1; D might be TRBD1 (6 bases). The CDR3 consists of 13 residues. Trimming shortened V by 7 bases and J by 3 bases, and 12 bases separated the two germline ends. This CDR3 is CASTVGGYTEAFF. Here the CDR3 DNA reads TGTGCCAGCACCGTAGGGGGGTACACTGAAGCTTTCTTT.

A few counts support this clonotype. V usage is TRBV12-3 or TRBV12-4 and J usage is TRBJ2-5, with 8 positions matching TRBD2. The CDR3 extends over 14 amino acids. Losses at the gene ends were 6 bases for V and 7 bases for J; bases not matched to a gene: 10. The CDR3 loop reads CASSDNQRGWTQYF. Written as DNA, the CDR3 is TGTGCCAGCAGCGACAATCAGCGGGGGTGGACCCAGTACTTC.

This chain links TRBV7-9 with TRBJ2-1; 7 bases fit TRBD1. There are 15 residues in the CDR3. Germline assignment: CDR1 SEHNR and CDR2 FQNEAQ (reference sequence). Unmatched junction bases numbered 17, after V lost 5 bases and J lost 13 bases. CDR3 residues: CASSPTTGEQETQFF. DNA for the CDR3: TGTGCCAGCAGCCCTACTACAGGGGAACAAGAGACCCAGTTCTTC.

The chain is built from TRBV18 and TRBJ1-1, with D tentatively TRBD1 (6 bases). Germline CDR1 is KGHSH and CDR2 is LQKENI. The CDR3 is 15 residues long. V lost 4 bases, J lost 0 bases, and 12 bases lay in between. The CDR3 DNA follows: TGTGCCAGCTCACATGACAGGATGATGAACACTGAAGCTTTCTTT. Residues: CASSHDRMMNTEAFF.

The CDR3 bases are TGTGCCAACGAAGCATACAATGAGCAGTACTTC. Translated, it gives CANEAYNEQYF. V usage is TRBV2 and J usage is TRBJ2-1, with D unresolved. TRBJ2-7 explains the end of the DNA better; the J call may be wrong. This CDR3 is 11 amino acids long. CDR1 is SNHLY, CDR2 FYNNEI, per germline.

This clonotype was counted only a few times. The genes are TRBV9 and TRBJ2-7, with 10 bases that match TRBD2. CDR1 SGDLS and CDR2 YYNGEE come from the germline V gene. There are 16 residues in the CDR3. Trimming at V came to 0 bases and at J to 3 bases, leaving 6 bases not matched to a gene. CDR3 DNA sequence: TGTGCCAGCAGCGTAGGGCTAGCGGGGGCCCTCTACGAGCAGTACTTC. Translated, it gives CASSVGLAGALYEQYF.

The V call is TRBV7-8, the J call TRBJ1-1; 8 bases fit TRBD1. The CDR3 is 13 amino acids. With 4 bases clipped from V and 4 bases from J, the junction kept 2 bases outside the gene matches. Germline V gene data show CDR1 as SGHVS and CDR2 as FQNEAQ. The CDR3 DNA reads TGTGCCAGCAGCTGGCAGGGGGCCACTGAAGCTTTCTTT. The encoded protein is CASSWQGATEAFF. The entire variable domain, with the rest obtained from reference TRBV7-8 and TRBJ1-1, is as follows: GAGVSQSPRYKVAKRGQDVALRCDPISGHVSLFWYQQALGQGPEFLTYFQNEAQLDKSGLPSDRFFAERPEGSVSTLKIQRTQQEDSAVYLCASSWQGATEAFFGQGTRLTVV.

The chain links TRBV27 to TRBJ2-3; TRBD1 agrees at 9 bases. V shed 5 bases and J 6 bases; nucleotides not matched to a gene: 12. Germline V gene data show CDR1 as MNHEY and CDR2 as SMNVEV (reference sequence). CDR3 length: 16 amino acids. The CDR3 DNA reads TGTGCCAGCAGTCTTCGGGGACAGGGATGGTTGGATACGCAGTATTTT. Translation: CASSLRGQGWLDTQYF.

This chain links TRBV7-2 with TRBJ1-2, with 10 positions matching TRBD1. The trim removed 4 bases at V and 6 bases at J, leaving 5 bases unmatched. This CDR3 contains 14 residues. Germline CDR1 reads SGHTA; CDR2 reads FQGNSA. The CDR3, as DNA: TGTGCCAGCAGCTCGGGACAGGGGTGGGATGGCTACACCTTC. Protein sequence: CASSSGQGWDGYTF.